Below are 29 T cell receptor beta chains sequenced from a single sample in a study of blood T cells in healthy people across ages. A J-beta primer mix and a sample-barcoded 5' primer were used in a second PCR of roughly 6 to 11 cycles. One entry per CDR3 protein results from TCRdb running MiXCR on the 5' RACE reads. This sample carries roughly 800,000 distinct CDR3 sequences, about three fifths of them seen once, and the ten largest clones take over 20%. Sequences were obtained from blood. These receptors all stem from a man younger than 40 in good health.

This clonotype was counted between two and nine times. The chain recombines TRBV7-2 with TRBJ1-1; tentatively, D is TRBD1 (6 bases). Trimming stripped 5 bases from V and 1 base from J, with 20 bases between. Germline-derived CDR1 and CDR2 are SGHTA and FQGNSA. The CDR3 length is 17 residues. In DNA form, the CDR3 reads TGTGCCAGCAGCCTCGTGACAGGTCGTGCGGGGAACACTGAAGCTTTCTTT. Protein sequence: CASSLVTGRAGNTEAFF.

This chain joins TRBV6-6 and TRBJ1-2; TRBD1 is a possible D gene (5 bases). With 6 bases removed from V and 1 base from J, the gap between germline ends came to 18 bases. CDR1 is MNHNY, CDR2 SVGAGI, per germline (reference sequence). The CDR3 is 16 residues long. The CDR3, as DNA: TGTGCCAGCAGCCCCCCAGGGAGTCCCCTTAACTATGGCTACACCTTC. Its protein is CASSPPGSPLNYGYTF.

The chain combines TRBV29-1 with TRBJ2-5, with 8 bases fitting TRBD2. The CDR3 totals 14 residues. The germline V gene encodes CDR1 SQVTM and CDR2 ANQGSEA. With V trimmed by 0 bases and J by 4 bases, 4 bases remained unmatched. CDR3 sequence reads: CSVEDGREGETQYF. Written as DNA, the CDR3 is TGCAGCGTTGAAGACGGTCGGGAGGGAGAGACCCAGTACTTC.

The table lists this clonotype with a count of one. The V and J genes are TRBV20-1 and TRBJ1-1; TRBD1 is a possible D gene (5 bases). The germline CDR1 and CDR2 sequences are DFQATT and SNEGSKA (reference sequence). The ends were cut back, 6 bases at V and 4 bases at J, with 15 bases in the middle. This CDR3 has 13 residues. CDR3 in DNA: TGCAGTGCCAGTGGGGGGGTAGGCACTGAAGCTTTCTTT. It encodes CSASGGVGTEAFF.

This clonotype was counted once. The chain links TRBV20-1 to TRBJ2-5, with 9 bases fitting TRBD2. The CDR3 runs 18 residues. Germline trimming cut 0 bases from V and 2 bases from J; bases unmatched to any gene: 13. Per the germline V gene, CDR1 is DFQATT and CDR2 is SNEGSKA (reference sequence). The CDR3 nucleotides are TGCAGTGCTAGAGATCTTAGCGGGAGCTATCTTAGTCAAGAGACCCAGTACTTC. Translating gives CSARDLSGSYLSQETQYF.

The V and J genes are TRBV11-2 and TRBJ2-1, with D hard to call. V was clipped by 3 bases and J by 2 bases, with 11 bases between them. Germline CDR1 reads SGHAT; CDR2 reads FQNNGV. The CDR3 has 15 residues. CDR3 amino acids: CASSFRPPAYNEQFF. DNA for the CDR3: TGTGCCAGCAGCTTTAGGCCGCCGGCCTACAATGAGCAGTTCTTC. Looking up the rest from reference TRBV11-2 and TRBJ2-1 gives the full variable domain: EAGVAQSPRYKIIEKRQSVAFWCNPISGHATLYWYQQILGQGPKLLIQFQNNGVVDDSQLPKDRFSAERLKGVDSTLKIQPAKLEDSAVYLCASSFRPPAYNEQFFGPGTRLTVL.

The chain employs TRBV6-5 and TRBJ2-5; perhaps TRBD1 as D (6 bases). The length of the CDR3 is 15 residues. Trimming shortened V by 5 bases and J by 5 bases, and 18 bases separated the two germline ends. Germline V gene data show CDR1 as MNHEY and CDR2 as SVGAGI. CDR3 sequence reads: CASSRESTGGETQYF. The DNA for the CDR3 is TGTGCCAGCAGTCGTGAATCGACAGGCGGGGAGACCCAGTACTTC.

This chain connects TRBV7-9 to TRBJ2-5, with 9 bases lining up with TRBD1. Trimming removed 9 bases from V and 11 bases from J; junction bases left unmatched: 19. Germline V lookup: CDR1 SEHNR, CDR2 FQNEAQ (reference sequence). CDR3 size: 15 residues. CDR3 region: CASINSGQGLDEQYF. CDR3 DNA sequence: TGTGCCAGTATAAATTCCGGACAGGGGCTGGATGAGCAGTACTTC.

This sequence joins TRBV7-2 and TRBJ2-5; D is possibly TRBD1 (8 bases). CDR1 SGHTA and CDR2 FQGNSA come from the germline V gene. The CDR3 has 14 residues. Trimming pared 5 bases from V and 11 bases from J, leaving 21 bases between. CDR3 sequence reads: CASSANQGAGEQYF. In DNA, the CDR3 is TGTGCCAGCAGCGCGAACCAGGGGGCGGGGGAGCAGTACTTC.

This chain links TRBV7-2 with TRBJ2-1, with TRBD2 matching over 7 bases. CDR1 SGHTA and CDR2 FQGNSA come from the germline V gene. V shed 4 bases, J shed 5 bases, and the junction held 5 bases outside the gene matches. The CDR3 has 14 amino acids. The CDR3 region has the DNA TGTGCCAGCAGCTGGGGGGGTCGGAACAATGAGCAGTTCTTC. Amino acids: CASSWGGRNNEQFF.

The chain joins TRBV2 to TRBJ1-2; D may be TRBD1 (5 bases). V dropped 4 bases and J dropped 8 bases, with 17 bases sitting between them. CDR1 is SNHLY and CDR2 is FYNNEI in the germline V gene. The CDR3 is 14 residues long. CDR3 region: CASSAYRTLGGYTF. Written as DNA, the CDR3 is TGTGCCAGCAGTGCCTACAGGACCTTAGGGGGCTACACCTTC. The full variable domain, completed using reference TRBV2 and TRBJ1-2, is EPEVTQTPSHQVTQMGQEVILRCVPISNHLYFYWYRQILGQKVEFLVSFYNNEISEKSEIFDDQFSVERPDGSNFTLKIRSTKLEDSAMYFCASSAYRTLGGYTFGSGTRLTVV.

This clonotype was seen only a few times. The chain links TRBV6-1 to TRBJ2-5; D tentatively reads TRBD1 or TRBD2 (5 bases each). The CDR3 contains 13 residues. Germline-derived CDR1 and CDR2 are MNHNS and SASEGT. In nucleotides, the CDR3 is TGTGTCTGCCGATGGGGGAGCCAAGAGACCCAGTACTTC. This gives the protein CVCRWGSQETQYF.

This clonotype appeared a few times. The rearrangement links TRBV29-1 to TRBJ2-1; D gene ambiguous. The germline V gene encodes CDR1 SQVTM and CDR2 ANQGSEA. With 1 base removed from V and 8 bases from J, the gap between germline ends came to 9 bases. The CDR3 runs 12 residues. This CDR3 reads CSVEVLGYEQFF. The CDR3 DNA is TGCAGCGTTGAAGTGTTAGGGTATGAGCAGTTCTTC.

This chain connects TRBV7-2 to TRBJ1-2; D is uncertain. The length of the CDR3 is 16 residues. The ends were cut back, 2 bases at V and 5 bases at J, with 18 bases in the middle. From germline, CDR1 is SGHTA and CDR2 FQGNSA. The CDR3: CASSLSSAGSPYGYTF. CDR3 sequence (DNA): TGTGCCAGCAGCTTATCTTCGGCGGGGAGCCCATATGGCTACACCTTC.

The chain uses TRBV29-1 and TRBJ2-1, with no clear D. The germline V and J ends were trimmed by 6 bases and 1 base, with 28 bases remaining between them. The CDR3 sequence is 19 residues long. Germline V gene sequence: CDR1 SQVTM, CDR2 ANQGSEA. The CDR3 is CSVTTDSSRWSRSYNEQFF. The CDR3 DNA reads TGCAGCGTGACGACTGACTCGTCGAGGTGGAGTCGTTCCTACAATGAGCAGTTCTTC.

V and J are TRBV18 and TRBJ1-4, with 11 bases lining up with TRBD1. This CDR3 spans 14 amino acids. J lost 6 bases, V lost 3 bases, and 0 bases had no gene match. CDR1 is KGHSH, CDR2 LQKENI, per germline. The CDR3 loop reads CASSPGQGDEKLFF. CDR3 DNA sequence: TGTGCCAGCTCACCGGGACAGGGGGATGAAAAACTGTTTTTT. The full variable domain, in which reference TRBV18 and TRBJ1-4 provide the parts outside the CDR3, is NAGVMQNPRHLVRRRGQEARLRCSPMKGHSHVYWYRQLPEEGLKFMVYLQKENIIDESGMPKERFSAEFPKEGPSILRIQQVVRGDSAAYFCASSPGQGDEKLFFGSGTQLSVL.

The chain carries TRBV9 and TRBJ2-5; possibly TRBD1 for D (6 bases). Germline lookup yields CDR1 SGDLS and CDR2 YYNGEE. Trimming pared 1 base from V and 3 bases from J, leaving 10 bases between. The CDR3 is 14 residues long. CDR3: CASSVNRAEETQYF. As DNA, the CDR3 is TGTGCCAGCAGCGTAAACAGGGCCGAAGAGACCCAGTACTTC.

The chain recombines TRBV21-1 with TRBJ2-7; the DNA was not used to check the table's D call, TRBD1. TRBV21-1 is annotated as a pseudogene. The CDR3 runs 13 residues. CDR3 protein: CASPRGTLYEQYF. CDR3 DNA: TGTGCCAGCCCCCGGGGGACACTCTACGAGCAGTACTTC.

CDR3 protein: CASSLGTGGNTIYF. The CDR3 region has the DNA TGTGCCAGCAGCTTAGGGACAGGGGGAAACACCATATATTTT. The chain has TRBV7-2 and TRBJ1-3; TRBD1 matches 8 bases. The CDR3 sequence is 14 residues long. Germline lookup yields CDR1 SGHTA and CDR2 FQGNSA. V was pared by 1 base and J by 4 bases, with 0 bases of the junction left unmatched.

In this sample, this clonotype turned up a few times. The chain carries TRBV7-2 and TRBJ2-5, with D perhaps matching TRBD2 (6 bases). V gave up 3 bases and J gave up 2 bases, with 22 bases separating them. This CDR3 spans 18 amino acids. Germline V gene lookup returns CDR1 SGHTA and CDR2 FQGNSA. This CDR3 is CASSFRRAGAGIQETQYF. The CDR3 nucleotides read TGTGCCAGCAGCTTTCGAAGGGCCGGCGCGGGGATTCAAGAGACCCAGTACTTC.

The sample holds a few counts of this clonotype. The chain has TRBV5-1 and TRBJ1-5; weak D call: TRBD1 (6 bases). Per the germline V gene, CDR1 is SGHRS and CDR2 is YFSETQ. With 1 base removed from V and 4 bases from J, the gap between germline ends came to 12 bases. This CDR3 is 15 amino acids long. The CDR3 DNA sequence: TGCGCCAGCAGCTTGAAGGGGGGGCCTAATCAGCCCCAGCATTTT. Its translation: CASSLKGGPNQPQHF.

This clonotype was observed a few times. This chain connects TRBV10-3 to TRBJ2-6; maybe TRBD1 (6 bases). Germline V gene sequence: CDR1 ENHRY, CDR2 SYGVKD. The CDR3 is made up of 15 amino acids. The germline V and J ends were trimmed by 5 bases and 2 bases, with 10 bases remaining between them. This CDR3 reads CAISSRGAGANVLTF. The CDR3 DNA follows: TGTGCCATCAGTTCCAGGGGAGCTGGGGCCAACGTCCTGACTTTC.

The V gene is TRBV6-2 or TRBV6-3, the J gene TRBJ2-5, with 11 bases fitting TRBD2. CDR3 length: 16 residues. Germline trimming cut 2 bases from V and 3 bases from J; bases unmatched to any gene: 5. Germline lookup yields CDR1 MNHEY and CDR2 SVGEGT. CDR3 in amino acids: CASSYALTSGEETQYF. As DNA, the CDR3 is TGTGCCAGCAGTTACGCCTTGACTAGCGGGGAAGAGACCCAGTACTTC.

The V gene is TRBV20-1, the J gene TRBJ1-2; 7 bases fit TRBD1. The germline CDR1 and CDR2 sequences are DFQATT and SNEGSKA (reference sequence). J lost 0 bases, V lost 6 bases, and 7 bases had no gene match. This CDR3 is built from 14 residues. The CDR3 sequence is CSATPGQSNYGYTF. The CDR3 DNA reads TGCAGTGCCACGCCGGGACAGTCTAACTATGGCTACACCTTC.

The CDR3 DNA sequence: TGTGCCACCAGCAGCGATTATAACACTGGGGCCAACGTCCTGACTTTC. It is translated as CATSSDYNTGANVLTF. The chain carries TRBV15 and TRBJ2-6; no firm D call. V shed 3 bases and J shed 2 bases, with 11 bases lying between them. Germline loops: CDR1 LNHNV, CDR2 YYDKDF (reference sequence). The CDR3 runs 16 residues.

The genes are TRBV7-9 and TRBJ1-1; 7 bases are shared with TRBD1. Germline-derived CDR1 and CDR2 are SEHNR and FQNEAQ (reference sequence). This CDR3 spans 13 amino acids. V lost 2 bases, J lost 7 bases, and 4 bases stayed unmatched. The CDR3 is CASSLIPGGEAFF. The CDR3 DNA reads TGTGCCAGCAGCTTAATCCCAGGGGGTGAAGCTTTCTTT.

The V gene is TRBV4-2, the J gene TRBJ1-1; possible D gene TRBD1, 5 bases. The CDR3 length is 14 residues. Germline CDR1 and CDR2: LGHNA and YNFKEQ. CDR3 bases: TGTGCAGCAGGCGAAGACAGTTTGAACACTGAAGCTTTCTTT. Its translation: CAAGEDSLNTEAFF.

The V gene is TRBV6-2 or TRBV6-3, the J gene TRBJ2-1; a possible D gene is TRBD1 (5 bases). Looked up from germline, CDR1 is MNHEY and CDR2 is SVGEGT. The ends were cut back, 0 bases at V and 5 bases at J, with 14 bases in the middle. The CDR3 sequence is 16 residues long. The CDR3 spells CASSYSPRQGNNEQFF. DNA for the CDR3: TGTGCCAGCAGTTACTCGCCACGTCAGGGCAACAATGAGCAGTTCTTC.

V usage is TRBV5-1 and J usage is TRBJ2-5; D call uncertain. Germline lookup yields CDR1 SGHRS and CDR2 YFSETQ. The CDR3 has 17 amino acids. V was shortened by 0 bases and J by 11 bases, with 26 bases between the two germline ends. CDR3 in amino acids: CASSLAPSAWPLREQYF. In DNA, the CDR3 is TGCGCCAGCAGCTTGGCCCCCTCGGCTTGGCCCCTACGAGAGCAGTACTTC.